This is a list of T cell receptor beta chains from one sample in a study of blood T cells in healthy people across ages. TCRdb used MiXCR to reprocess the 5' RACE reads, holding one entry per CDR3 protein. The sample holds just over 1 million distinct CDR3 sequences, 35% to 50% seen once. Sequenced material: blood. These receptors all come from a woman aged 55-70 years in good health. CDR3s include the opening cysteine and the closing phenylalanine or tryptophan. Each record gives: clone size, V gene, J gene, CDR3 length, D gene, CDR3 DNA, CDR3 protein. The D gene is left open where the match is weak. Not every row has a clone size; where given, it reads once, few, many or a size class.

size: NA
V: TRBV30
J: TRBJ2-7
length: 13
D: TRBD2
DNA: TGTGCCTGGAGGGCAGCGGGAGAAAGCGAGCAGTACTTC
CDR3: CAWRAAGESEQYF

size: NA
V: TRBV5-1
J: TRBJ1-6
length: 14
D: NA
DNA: TGCGCCAGCAGAATGGGGGCTCATAATTCACCCCCCCACTTT
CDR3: CASRMGAHNSPPHF

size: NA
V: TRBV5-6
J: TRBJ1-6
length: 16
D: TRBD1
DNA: TGTGCCAGCAGTCGGGACAGGGGAAGTAAGAATTCACCCCTCCACTTT
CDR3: CASSRDRGSKNSPLHF

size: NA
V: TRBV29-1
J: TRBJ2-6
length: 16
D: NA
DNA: TGCAGCGTCCTACCACTATCCTCGTCTGGGGCCAACGTCCTGACTTTC
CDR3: CSVLPLSSSGANVLTF

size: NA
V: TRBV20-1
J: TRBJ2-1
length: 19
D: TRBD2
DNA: TGCAGTGCTAGATGGGGGACTAGCGGGAGTGTAACGTCCTACAATGAGCAGTTCTTC
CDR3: CSARWGTSGSVTSYNEQFF

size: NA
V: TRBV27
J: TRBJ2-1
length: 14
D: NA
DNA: TGTGCCAGCAGTTTGGCGGGTTCTACTAATGAGCAGTTCTTC
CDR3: CASSLAGSTNEQFF

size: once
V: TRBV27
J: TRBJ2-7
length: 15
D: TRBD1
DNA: TGTGCCAGCAGTTCACGACAGGGGGCTGCCTACGAGCAGTACTTC
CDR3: CASSSRQGAAYEQYF

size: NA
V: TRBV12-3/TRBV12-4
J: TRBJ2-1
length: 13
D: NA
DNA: TGTGCCAGCAGTTCGGACAGTAACAATGAGCAGTTCTTC
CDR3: CASSSDSNNEQFF

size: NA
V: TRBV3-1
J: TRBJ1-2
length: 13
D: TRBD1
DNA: TGTGCCAGCACCGACGGACAGGGGTTAGGCTACACCTTC
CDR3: CASTDGQGLGYTF

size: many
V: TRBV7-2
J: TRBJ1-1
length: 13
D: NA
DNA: TGTGCCAGCAGCGTATTCCTGAACACTGAAGCTTTCTTT
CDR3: CASSVFLNTEAFF